This is a list of T cell receptor beta chains from one sample in a study of CD8+CD57+ T cells in acquired aplastic anemia. From the reads, TCRdb called clonotypes with MiXCR, one entry per CDR3 protein. The sample includes roughly 180,000 distinct CDR3 sequences, 64% of them seen just once. The sample consisted of sorted CD4+, CD8+, or CD8+CD57+ T cells (not recorded which) from PBMCs. The receptors shown here come from a human donor with severe aplastic anemia or a healthy control (not recorded which). Each CDR3 is given with its conserved first and last residue. The D gene is left open where the match is weak. The size of a clone is reported for some rows only, either as once, few or many, or as a class for expanded clones.

TRBJ1-1 - - TRBV7-9 CASSLNREAFF TGTGCCAGCAGCTTAAACCGTGAAGCTTTCTTT
TRBJ2-3 - - TRBV9 CASSVVGDTQYF TGTGCCAGCAGCGTAGTGGGAGATACGCAGTATTTT
TRBJ1-1 TRBD1 - TRBV12-3/TRBV12-4 CASSPGTGYEAFF TGTGCCAGCAGTCCCGGGACAGGGTATGAAGCTTTCTTT
TRBJ1-4 - once TRBV5-1 CASSPGHGNEKLFF TGCGCCAGCAGCCCCGGCCACGGTAATGAAAAACTGTTTTTT
TRBJ1-5 TRBD1 - TRBV4-1 CASSQEDRGQPQHF TGCGCCAGCAGCCAAGAAGACAGGGGTCAGCCCCAGCATTTT
TRBJ1-2 TRBD1 - TRBV9 CASSGWTGEGGFSGYTF TGTGCCAGCAGCGGATGGACAGGGGAGGGGGGGTTTTCTGGCTACACCTTC
TRBJ2-1 - many TRBV5-1 CASSLLNDEQFF TGCGCCAGCAGCCTCCTTAATGATGAGCAGTTCTTC
TRBJ2-3 TRBD2 - TRBV19 CASSTNGLVPSTRTQYF TGTGCCAGTAGCACCAATGGACTAGTCCCCTCTACGCGAACGCAGTATTTT
TRBJ2-5 - - TRBV29-1 CSVADMGETQYF TGCAGCGTGGCAGACATGGGGGAGACCCAGTACTTC
TRBJ2-3 TRBD2 - TRBV25-1 CASSLAGGAASTDTQYF TGTGCCAGCAGTCTAGCGGGGGGCGCCGCTAGCACAGATACGCAGTATTTT
TRBJ2-3 - many TRBV6-6 CASSYPMGGYTDTQYF TGTGCCAGCAGTTACCCAATGGGGGGATACACAGATACGCAGTATTTT
TRBJ2-2 - - TRBV10-3 CAIRTPRGENTGELFF TGTGCCATCAGGACCCCAAGGGGGGAGAACACCGGGGAGCTGTTTTTT
TRBJ2-7 TRBD1 - TRBV2 CASSGTGEDEQYF TGTGCCAGCAGCGGGACAGGGGAGGACGAGCAGTACTTC
TRBJ1-4 - many TRBV12-3/TRBV12-4 CASSLGESEKLFF TGTGCCAGCAGTTTAGGGGAGAGTGAAAAACTGTTTTTT
TRBJ1-5 - - TRBV20-1 CSALAGRQPQHF TGCAGTGCCCTCGCAGGACGTCAGCCCCAGCATTTT
TRBJ2-1 TRBD1 - TRBV19 CASSIAVGQGAYEQFF TGTGCCAGTAGTATAGCAGTCGGCCAGGGGGCGTATGAGCAGTTCTTC
TRBJ1-2 TRBD1 - TRBV7-2 CASSLRTGGFDGYTF TGTGCCAGCAGCTTAAGGACAGGGGGCTTCGATGGCTACACCTTC
TRBJ2-5 - few TRBV7-9 CASSPRGPETQYF TGTGCCAGCAGCCCAAGAGGCCCGGAGACCCAGTACTTC
TRBJ2-7 TRBD2 - TRBV20-1 CSARDLGTSVSYEQYF TGCAGTGCTAGAGATCTCGGGACTAGCGTCTCCTACGAGCAGTACTTC
TRBJ2-1 - few TRBV7-2 CASSLRDFYNEQFF TGTGCCAGCAGCTTACGGGACTTTTACAATGAGCAGTTCTTC
TRBJ2-7 - - TRBV12-3/TRBV12-4 CASSLQATPTHEQYF TGTGCCAGCAGTTTACAGGCTACCCCGACCCACGAGCAGTACTTC
TRBJ1-6 TRBD1 - TRBV15 CATSRFLGSRDRGNSPLHF TGTGCCACCAGCAGATTCCTCGGTAGCCGGGACAGGGGTAATTCACCCCTCCACTTT
TRBJ1-2 - - TRBV6-5 CASSYSPTINHGYTF TGTGCCAGCAGTTACTCTCCGACAATAAACCATGGCTACACCTTC
TRBJ1-1 - - TRBV7-3 CATTGNTEAFF TGTGCCACTACAGGGAACACTGAAGCTTTCTTT
TRBJ1-2 TRBD1 - TRBV7-4 CASSPDRHNYGYTF TGTGCCAGCAGCCCGGACAGGCATAACTATGGCTACACCTTC
TRBJ2-5 TRBD2 few TRBV27 CASSPYFTSGAGETQYF TGTGCCAGCAGCCCCTATTTCACTAGCGGGGCGGGGGAGACCCAGTACTTC
TRBJ1-4 - - TRBV4-1 CASSQDPQGPNEKLFF TGCGCCAGCAGCCAAGATCCCCAGGGCCCTAATGAAAAACTGTTTTTT
TRBJ1-6 TRBD1 - TRBV14 CASSQGDGTGAPLHF TGTGCCAGCAGCCAAGGTGACGGGACAGGGGCACCCCTCCACTTT
TRBJ1-4 TRBD1 - TRBV29-1 CSVRDSPNEKLFF TGCAGCGTACGGGACAGCCCTAATGAAAAACTGTTTTTT
TRBJ2-2 - - TRBV7-9 CASSRGGSAGELFF TGTGCCAGCAGTCGAGGGGGAAGCGCCGGGGAGCTGTTTTTT
TRBJ2-7 - - TRBV7-9 CASSSPGAVYEQYF TGTGCCAGCAGCTCCCCGGGTGCAGTCTACGAGCAGTACTTC
TRBJ2-5 - - TRBV7-9 CASSFRGAETQYF TGTGCCAGCAGCTTTAGGGGGGCGGAGACCCAGTACTTC
TRBJ1-4 - - TRBV15 CATSRVGRLSNEKLFF TGTGCCACCAGCAGAGTTGGTCGGCTTTCTAATGAAAAACTGTTTTTT
TRBJ1-2 - - TRBV29-1 CSVEASDRGYGYTF TGCAGCGTTGAAGCCTCAGACAGAGGATATGGCTACACCTTC
TRBJ1-2 - - TRBV7-9 CASSPGSSANYGYTF TGTGCCAGCAGCCCCGGGAGTTCAGCTAACTATGGCTACACCTTC
TRBJ2-7 TRBD2 - TRBV10-3 CAISDVGGRTYEQYF TGTGCCATCAGTGATGTGGGGGGGAGAACCTACGAGCAGTACTTC
TRBJ1-5 - many TRBV6-1 CASSATWGNQPQHF TGTGCCAGCAGTGCAACTTGGGGCAATCAGCCCCAGCATTTT
TRBJ2-3 - - TRBV29-1 CSAGVRGYTDTQYF TGCAGCGCTGGAGTGCGGGGCTACACAGATACGCAGTATTTT
TRBJ2-7 TRBD1 - TRBV12-3/TRBV12-4 CASSPHRGDAYEQYF TGTGCCAGCAGTCCTCACAGGGGAGACGCCTACGAGCAGTACTTC
TRBJ1-4 - once TRBV12-3/TRBV12-4 CASSITGTVGEKLFF TGTGCCAGCAGCATTACAGGAACCGTTGGTGAAAAACTGTTTTTT